This T cell receptor (beta chain) was observed in a study of cytomegalovirus exposure and HLA in healthy donors. Whole-study results and caveats: There were 150 to 200 TCR beta chains listed as cytomegalovirus-associated.

TCRdb keeps only in-frame clones here, not all; method: immunoSEQ multiplex PCR. The data hold under 130,000 clones, with 86% observed a single time. The CDR3 length is 13 residues. Trimming at V came to 6 bases and at J to 2 bases, leaving 3 bases not matched to a gene. From germline, CDR1 is SQVTM and CDR2 ANQGSEA. In the case of this clone: Its specificity is unknown.

The sample was PBMCs. The rearrangement links TRBV29-1 to TRBJ1-3; 8 bases align to TRBD1. This TCR derives from a woman under 30 in good health and CMV-seropositive. The CDR3 loop reads CSVEQGAGNTIYF. Written as DNA, the CDR3 is TGCAGCGTGGAACAGGGGGCTGGAAACACCATATATTTT.